These 6 T cell receptor beta chains originate from one sample sequenced in a study of beta chain features in type 1 diabetes. Whole-study findings and limits: Moderately but significantly shorter TCRB CDR3s were found in Type 1 diabetes patients in all four CD4+ subsets.

Every isolated RNA sample was fully reverse transcribed, so sequencing captured expressed TCRB transcripts. Sequencing was performed with immunoSEQ multiplex PCR; in TCRdb, only in-frame clones are kept and a portion is missing. The sample shows about 740,000 clones, 10% to 15% of them seen only once. Their target antigens are unknown. The sample consisted of naive CD4+ T cells from blood. These receptors all come from a man younger than 35 with type 1 diabetes.

This clone was detected only a few times. This sequence joins TRBV5-1 and TRBJ2-7, with D perhaps assigned TRBD1 or TRBD2 (6 bases each). Trimming took off 4 bases at V and 4 bases at J, with 9 bases between the two ends. Germline CDR1 and CDR2: SGHRS and YFSETQ. The CDR3 sequence is 12 residues long. CDR3 sequence: CASSEGGYEQYF. The CDR3 region has the DNA TGCGCCAGCAGCGAGGGGGGTTACGAGCAGTACTTC.

This clone came up a few times. J is TRBJ2-5 and V is TRBV9; D is unclear. Per the germline V gene, CDR1 is SGDLS and CDR2 is YYNGEE. Trimming left V 3 bases short and J 2 bases short, with 20 bases between. The CDR3 consists of 17 residues. DNA for the CDR3: TGTGCCAGCAGCGCCTTTGTGTTCTTGGAGAAACAAGAGACCCAGTACTTC. Protein product: CASSAFVFLEKQETQYF.

The J gene is TRBJ1-2, the V gene TRBV10-3; weak D call: TRBD1 (5 bases). CDR1 and CDR2 from the germline V gene are ENHRY and SYGVKD. The V gene lost 0 bases and the J gene lost 2 bases, with 10 bases spanning the gap. CDR3 length equals 15 residues. The DNA for the CDR3 is TGTGCCATCAGTGAGTCGATAAGGGGAAACTATGGCTACACCTTC. Protein sequence: CAISESIRGNYGYTF.

This clone has only a few counts. This chain links TRBV30 with TRBJ1-1; no firm D call. This CDR3 region has 13 residues. Germline CDR1 is GTSNPN and CDR2 is SVGIG (reference sequence). V dropped 0 bases and J dropped 3 bases, with 8 bases sitting between them. CDR3 loop: CAWSVSGDTEAFF. In DNA, the CDR3 is TGTGCCTGGAGTGTAAGTGGGGACACTGAAGCTTTCTTT. Variable domain in full (rest from reference TRBV30 and TRBJ1-1): SQTIHQWPATLVQPVGSPLSLECTVEGTSNPNLYWYRQAAGRGLQLLFYSVGIGQISSEVPQNLSASRPQDRQFILSSKKLLLSDSGFYLCAWSVSGDTEAFFGQGTRLTVV.

V and J are TRBV25-1 and TRBJ2-5, with 12 bases aligning to TRBD2. After removal of 0 bases from V and 5 bases from J, the junction contained 10 bases not matched to a gene. The V gene's germline CDR1 is MGHDK and CDR2 SYGVNS. The CDR3 covers 18 residues. Here the CDR3 reads CASSEYGWTSGERETQYF. Written as DNA, the CDR3 is TGTGCCAGCAGTGAATATGGGTGGACTAGCGGGGAGAGGGAGACCCAGTACTTC.

Of note for this clone: Being one base from a much bigger clone, this may be a read error. The rearrangement joins TRBV2 to TRBJ1-6, with 10 bases fitting TRBD1. This CDR3 region has 14 residues. V lost 6 bases and J lost 7; bases outside the gene matches: 3. Germline CDR1 and CDR2: SNHLY and FYNNEI. Written as DNA, the CDR3 is TGTGCCAGCAGCCGGGACAGGGGAAATTCACCCCTCCACTTT. Protein sequence: CASSRDRGNSPLHF.